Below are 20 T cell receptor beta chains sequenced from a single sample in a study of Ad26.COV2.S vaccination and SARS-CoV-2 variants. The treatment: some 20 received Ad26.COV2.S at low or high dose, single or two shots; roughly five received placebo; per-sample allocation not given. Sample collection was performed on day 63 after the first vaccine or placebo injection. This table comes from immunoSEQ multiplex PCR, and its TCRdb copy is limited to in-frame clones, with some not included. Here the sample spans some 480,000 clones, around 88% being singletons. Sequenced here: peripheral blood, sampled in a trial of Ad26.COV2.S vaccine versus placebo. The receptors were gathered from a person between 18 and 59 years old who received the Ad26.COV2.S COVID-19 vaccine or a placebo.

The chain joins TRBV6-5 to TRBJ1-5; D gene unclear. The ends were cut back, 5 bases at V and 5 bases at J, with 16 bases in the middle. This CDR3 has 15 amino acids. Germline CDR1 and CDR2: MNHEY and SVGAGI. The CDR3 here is CASSRRSTLHQPQHF. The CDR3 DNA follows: TGTGCCAGCAGTCGAAGGTCCACTCTCCATCAGCCCCAGCATTTT.

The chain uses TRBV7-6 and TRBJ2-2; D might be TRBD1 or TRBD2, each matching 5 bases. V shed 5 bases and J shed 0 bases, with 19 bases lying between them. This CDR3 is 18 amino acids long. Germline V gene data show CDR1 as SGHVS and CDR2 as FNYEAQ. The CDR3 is CASSHSNPGPSNTGELFF. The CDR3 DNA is TGTGCCAGCAGCCATTCTAATCCGGGACCGTCGAACACCGGGGAGCTGTTTTTT.

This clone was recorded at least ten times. The DNA of the CDR3 is TGCGCCAGCAGCCAAGATAGAGGGATTCAGCCCCAGCATTTT. Translated: CASSQDRGIQPQHF. The chain recombines TRBV4-1 with TRBJ1-5; no reliable D call. CDR1 is MGHRA, CDR2 YSYEKL, per germline. This CDR3 comprises 14 residues. With 0 bases removed from V and 6 bases from J, the gap between germline ends came to 9 bases.

The CDR3 is CASSPIGGNTDTQYF. CDR3 bases: TGTGCCAGCAGTCCTATTGGGGGCAACACAGATACGCAGTATTTT. J is TRBJ2-3 and V is TRBV27; D is perhaps TRBD1 (6 bases). CDR1 MNHEY and CDR2 SMNVEV come from the germline V gene (reference sequence). V dropped 5 bases and J dropped 2 bases, with 14 bases sitting between them. This CDR3 contains 15 residues.

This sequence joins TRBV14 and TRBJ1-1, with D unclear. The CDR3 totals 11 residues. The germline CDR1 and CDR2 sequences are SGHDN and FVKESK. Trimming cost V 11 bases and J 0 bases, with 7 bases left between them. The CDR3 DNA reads TGTGCCTCCTCTTTGAACACTGAAGCTTTCTTT. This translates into CASSLNTEAFF. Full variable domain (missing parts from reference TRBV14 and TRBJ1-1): EAGVTQFPSHSVIEKGQTVTLRCDPISGHDNLYWYRRVMGKEIKFLLHFVKESKQDESGMPNNRFLAERTGGTYSTLKVQPAELEDSGVYFCASSLNTEAFFGQGTRLTVV.

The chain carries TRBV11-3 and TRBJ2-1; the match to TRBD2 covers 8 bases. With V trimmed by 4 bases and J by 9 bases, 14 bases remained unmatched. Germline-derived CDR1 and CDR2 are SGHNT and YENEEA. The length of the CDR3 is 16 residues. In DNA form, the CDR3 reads TGTGCCAGCAGCTCCCGAAATGGAGCGGGAGCCCCTGAGCAGTTCTTC. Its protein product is CASSSRNGAGAPEQFF.

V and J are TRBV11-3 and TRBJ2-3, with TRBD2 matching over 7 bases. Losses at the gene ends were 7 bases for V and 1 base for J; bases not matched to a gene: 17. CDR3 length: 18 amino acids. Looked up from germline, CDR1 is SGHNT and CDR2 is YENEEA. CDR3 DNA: TGTGCCAGCAATCTAGAAAGCGCCCGGGAGGTAGGCACAGATACGCAGTATTTT. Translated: CASNLESAREVGTDTQYF.

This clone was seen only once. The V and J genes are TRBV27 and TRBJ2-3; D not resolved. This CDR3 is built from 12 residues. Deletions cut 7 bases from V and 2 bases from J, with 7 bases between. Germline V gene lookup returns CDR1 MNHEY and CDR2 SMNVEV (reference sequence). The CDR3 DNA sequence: TGTGCCAGCACCATCTCCACAGATACGCAGTATTTT. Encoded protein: CASTISTDTQYF.

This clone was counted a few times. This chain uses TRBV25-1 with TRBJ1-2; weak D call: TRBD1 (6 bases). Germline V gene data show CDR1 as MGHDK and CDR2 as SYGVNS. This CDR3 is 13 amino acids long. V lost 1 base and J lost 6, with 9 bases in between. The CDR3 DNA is TGTGCCAGCAGTGAATTGGGGGCGAATGGCTACACCTTC. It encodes CASSELGANGYTF.

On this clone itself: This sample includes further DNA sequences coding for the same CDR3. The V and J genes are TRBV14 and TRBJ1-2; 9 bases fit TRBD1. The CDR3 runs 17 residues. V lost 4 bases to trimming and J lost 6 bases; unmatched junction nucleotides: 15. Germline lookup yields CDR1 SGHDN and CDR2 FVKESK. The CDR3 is CASSPTGQGHIVDGYTF. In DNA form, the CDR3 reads TGTGCCAGCAGCCCCACCGGACAGGGGCACATCGTAGATGGCTACACCTTC.

CDR3 DNA: TGTGCCAGCAGCCAAGCTTCCCGACTAGCGGACCGGTCGTGGGATCAGAATGAGCAGTTCTTC. Amino acid sequence: CASSQASRLADRSWDQNEQFF. The chain joins TRBV3-1 (or the pseudogene TRBV3-2) to TRBJ2-1; the match to TRBD2 covers 9 bases. The CDR3 spans 21 residues. CDR1 is LGHDT, CDR2 YNNKEL, per germline (reference sequence). V shed 1 base, J shed 7 bases, and the junction held 23 bases outside the gene matches.

The CDR3 reads CASSLLPDAGVGKDSPLHF. The CDR3 nucleotides are TGTGCCAGCAGCTTACTGCCGGACGCCGGGGTTGGGAAGGATTCACCCCTCCACTTT. The rearrangement joins TRBV7-2 to TRBJ1-6; no clear D gene. CDR1 and CDR2 (germline): SGHTA, FQGNSA. Trimming removed 2 bases from V and 8 bases from J, with 25 bases in between. There are 19 residues in the CDR3.

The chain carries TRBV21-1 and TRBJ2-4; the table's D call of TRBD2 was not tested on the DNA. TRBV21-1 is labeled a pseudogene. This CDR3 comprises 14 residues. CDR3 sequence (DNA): TGTGCCAGCAGCAACGGTCCTAGTCCAAACATTCAGTACTTC. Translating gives CASSNGPSPNIQYF.

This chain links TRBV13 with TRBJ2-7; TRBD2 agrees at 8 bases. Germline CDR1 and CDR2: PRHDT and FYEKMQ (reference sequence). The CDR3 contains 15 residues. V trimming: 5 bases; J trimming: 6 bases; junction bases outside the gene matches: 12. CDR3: CASSPRRPGGAEQYF. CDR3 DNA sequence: TGTGCCAGCAGCCCACGTCGACCGGGGGGGGCCGAGCAGTACTTC.

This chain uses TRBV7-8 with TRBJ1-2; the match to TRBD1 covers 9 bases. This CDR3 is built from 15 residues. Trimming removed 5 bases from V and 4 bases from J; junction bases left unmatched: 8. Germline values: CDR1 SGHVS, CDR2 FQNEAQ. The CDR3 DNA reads TGTGCCAGCAGCGCCTTGACAGGGGGAGGCTATGGCTACACCTTC. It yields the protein CASSALTGGGYGYTF.

The CDR3 is CSAGKGEWNTQYF. CDR3 DNA sequence: TGCAGCGCCGGAAAGGGGGAGTGGAATACGCAGTATTTT. This chain joins TRBV29-1 and TRBJ2-3; possibly TRBD1 for D (6 bases). This CDR3 is 13 amino acids long. Per the germline V gene, CDR1 is SQVTM and CDR2 is ANQGSEA. Trimming took off 7 bases at V and 7 bases at J, with 18 bases between the two ends.

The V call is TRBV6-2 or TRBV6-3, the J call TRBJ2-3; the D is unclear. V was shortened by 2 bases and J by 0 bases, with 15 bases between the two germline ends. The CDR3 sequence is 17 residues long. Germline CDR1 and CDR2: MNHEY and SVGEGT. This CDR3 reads CASSYALGRDSTDTQYF. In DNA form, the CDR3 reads TGTGCCAGCAGTTACGCTTTGGGCAGAGATAGCACAGATACGCAGTATTTT.

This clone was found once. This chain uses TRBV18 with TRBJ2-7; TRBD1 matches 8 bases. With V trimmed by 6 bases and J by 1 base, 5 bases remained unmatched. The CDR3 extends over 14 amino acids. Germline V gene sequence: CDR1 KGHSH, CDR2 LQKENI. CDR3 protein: CASSDRAFSYEQYF. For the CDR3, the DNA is TGTGCCAGCTCGGACAGGGCGTTTTCCTACGAGCAGTACTTC.

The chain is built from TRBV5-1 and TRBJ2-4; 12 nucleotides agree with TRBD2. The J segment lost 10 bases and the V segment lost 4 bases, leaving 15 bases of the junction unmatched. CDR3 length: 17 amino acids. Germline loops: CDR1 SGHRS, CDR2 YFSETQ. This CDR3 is CASSPGLAGDSIIIQYF. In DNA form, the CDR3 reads TGCGCCAGCAGCCCGGGACTAGCGGGCGACTCGATAATAATTCAGTACTTC.

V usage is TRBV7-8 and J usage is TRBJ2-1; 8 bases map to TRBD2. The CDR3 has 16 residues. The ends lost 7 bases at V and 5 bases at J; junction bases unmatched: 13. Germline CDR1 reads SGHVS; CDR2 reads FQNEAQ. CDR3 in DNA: TGTGCCAGCACCCCGGATACGGGAGGGCCTAACAATGAGCAGTTCTTC. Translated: CASTPDTGGPNNEQFF.